These 20 T cell receptor beta chains came from one sample sequenced in a study of T cell responses to AZD1222 COVID-19 vaccine. Clones were sequenced by immunoSEQ multiplex PCR, and TCRdb holds only the in-frame ones, with some missing. The data contain 120,000 or so clones, approximately 92% of them singletons. Sample: peripheral blood, taken on day 0 of AZD1222 vaccination. Receptors were obtained from an adult in good health.

V is TRBV28 and J is TRBJ1-5; 11 positions agree with TRBD1. The CDR3 contains 18 residues. V trimming: 6 bases; J trimming: 3 bases; junction bases outside the gene matches: 13. Germline V gives CDR1 MDHEN, CDR2 SYDVKM. CDR3 nucleotide sequence: TGTGCCAGCAGCCCCGGGACAGGGGGAATTTCTTTCAATCAGCCCCAGCATTTT. Amino acid sequence: CASSPGTGGISFNQPQHF.

The chain combines TRBV3-1 (or the pseudogene TRBV3-2) with TRBJ2-1; TRBD2 matches 8 bases. The V and J ends lost 6 bases and 2 bases, in that order; junction bases with no gene match: 6. CDR3 length: 15 amino acids. Germline CDR1 LGHDT, CDR2 YNNKEL (reference sequence). The CDR3 DNA reads TGTGCCAGCAGTCCGAGCGGGAGACCCTACAATGAGCAGTTCTTC. Amino acid sequence: CASSPSGRPYNEQFF.

In its sample, this clone was seen once. The chain combines TRBV28 with TRBJ1-5; no clear D gene. V lost 7 bases, J lost 1 base, and 14 bases lay in between. Germline V lookup: CDR1 MDHEN, CDR2 SYDVKM. The CDR3 sequence is 15 residues long. The DNA for the CDR3 is TGTGCCAGCATTCCTATGGACGGGAGCAATCAGCCCCAGCATTTT. It codes for CASIPMDGSNQPQHF.

V gene TRBV6-5 combines with J gene TRBJ1-1; tentative D call: TRBD1 (6 bases). V dropped 5 bases and J dropped 4 bases, with 17 bases sitting between them. CDR3 length equals 15 residues. Germline CDR1 reads MNHEY; CDR2 reads SVGAGI. The CDR3 nucleotides are TGTGCCAGCAGTCGAGGGACACCTTGGGTCACTGAAGCTTTCTTT. Its translation: CASSRGTPWVTEAFF.

The chain couples TRBV24-1 to TRBJ1-5; unclear D gene. From germline, CDR1 is KGHDR and CDR2 SFDVKD. The CDR3 is made up of 22 amino acids. V shed 6 bases and J shed 5 bases, with 37 bases lying between them. For the CDR3, the DNA is TGTGCCACCAGTCCACAGCTGCTAAAGAGCCTTAAGCGGTTACGATGGGATCAGCCCCAGCATTTT. Its protein is CATSPQLLKSLKRLRWDQPQHF.

The chain recombines TRBV4-1 with TRBJ2-4; D is undetermined. Trimming removed 0 bases from V and 0 bases from J, with 3 bases in between. The CDR3 has 14 amino acids. Germline CDR1 reads MGHRA; CDR2 reads YSYEKL. This CDR3 reads CASSQEIAKNIQYF. Written as DNA, the CDR3 is TGCGCCAGCAGCCAAGAGATAGCCAAAAACATTCAGTACTTC.

This clone was seen a few times. V usage is TRBV27 and J usage is TRBJ2-1; a weak D match, TRBD2 (5 bases). The germline gives CDR1 MNHEY, CDR2 SMNVEV (reference sequence). The CDR3 covers 15 residues. V was pared by 3 bases and J by 0 bases, with 9 bases between. The CDR3: CASSFRGSSYNEQFF. The CDR3 DNA is TGTGCCAGCAGTTTCCGGGGTAGCTCCTACAATGAGCAGTTCTTC.

This chain uses TRBV9 with TRBJ1-3; D call uncertain. Germline-derived CDR1 and CDR2 are SGDLS and YYNGEE. The ends were cut back, 0 bases at V and 3 bases at J, with 10 bases in the middle. The CDR3 consists of 15 residues. The DNA for the CDR3 is TGTGCCAGCAGCGTAGAGCCCACAGTTGGAAACACCATATATTTT. This codes for CASSVEPTVGNTIYF.

The rearrangement uses TRBV7-9 and TRBJ1-2; 7 bases line up with TRBD1. The CDR3 consists of 14 residues. Germline V lookup: CDR1 SEHNR, CDR2 FQNEAQ (reference sequence). V lost 7 bases to trimming and J lost 4 bases; unmatched junction nucleotides: 9. CDR3 nucleotides: TGTGCCAGCACCTCCACCGACAGGGTCTATGGCTACACCTTC. Translated, it gives CASTSTDRVYGYTF.

This clone was detected a few times. The chain links TRBV6-2 or TRBV6-3 to TRBJ2-1; possible D gene TRBD2, 6 bases. Trimming pared 0 bases from V and 3 bases from J, leaving 9 bases between. CDR1 and CDR2 from the germline V gene are MNHEY and SVGEGT. The CDR3 covers 15 residues. The CDR3 reads CASSYSLGGYNEQFF. The CDR3 nucleotides are TGTGCCAGCAGTTACTCGCTCGGGGGCTACAATGAGCAGTTCTTC.

V is TRBV2 and J is TRBJ2-1; 9 bases line up with TRBD1. In germline, CDR1 is SNHLY, CDR2 FYNNEI. After removal of 7 bases from V and 10 bases from J, the junction contained 5 bases not matched to a gene. This CDR3 spans 12 amino acids. CDR3 sequence: CASTGTGQEQFF. CDR3 sequence (DNA): TGTGCCAGCACCGGGACAGGGCAGGAGCAGTTCTTC.

The chain links TRBV6-6 to TRBJ2-1, with 7 nucleotides matching TRBD1. The germline gives CDR1 MNHNY, CDR2 SVGAGI (reference sequence). V lost 5 bases to trimming and J lost 9 bases; unmatched junction nucleotides: 4. This CDR3 spans 12 amino acids. CDR3 loop: CASSARGSEQFF. CDR3 DNA sequence: TGTGCCAGCAGTGCCAGGGGGTCTGAGCAGTTCTTC.

The CDR3 reads CASSHPDQGSDEQYF. The DNA of the CDR3 is TGTGCCAGCAGCCATCCTGATCAGGGATCGGACGAGCAGTACTTC. This chain joins TRBV5-5 and TRBJ2-7; tentatively, D is TRBD1 (5 bases). Trimming stripped 4 bases from V and 5 bases from J, with 19 bases between. The CDR3 length is 15 residues. Germline values: CDR1 SGHKS, CDR2 YYEKEE (reference sequence).

The V and J genes are TRBV10-3 and TRBJ1-3; D gene unclear. Germline-derived CDR1 and CDR2 are ENHRY and SYGVKD. Trimming shortened V by 10 bases and J by 0 bases, and 10 bases separated the two germline ends. This CDR3 spans 13 amino acids. In nucleotides, the CDR3 is TGTGCCACCCTTGGAGGCTCTGGAAACACCATATATTTT. Amino acids: CATLGGSGNTIYF.

The genes are TRBV7-9 and TRBJ2-2; D not certain. Germline CDR1 reads SEHNR; CDR2 reads FQNEAQ (reference sequence). CDR3 length: 15 amino acids. The V end lost 1 base, the J end lost 3 bases, and 9 bases lay between the germline ends. The CDR3 sequence is CASSLGTVDTGELFF. The CDR3 DNA is TGTGCCAGCAGCTTAGGCACGGTGGACACCGGGGAGCTGTTTTTT.

The chain links TRBV4-3 to TRBJ1-1; 7 nucleotides align to TRBD1. This CDR3 is 17 amino acids long. CDR1 and CDR2 from the germline V gene are LGHNA and YSLEER. V dropped 2 bases and J dropped 0; count of bases not matched to a gene: 9. The CDR3 region is CASSQNRQGSLNTEAFF. The DNA of the CDR3 is TGCGCCAGCAGCCAAAATCGACAGGGCTCGTTGAACACTGAAGCTTTCTTT.

V and J are TRBV20-1 and TRBJ2-7, with D unresolved. V lost 1 base and J 6 bases, leaving 7 bases between the germline ends. The germline gives CDR1 DFQATT, CDR2 SNEGSKA (reference sequence). CDR3 length: 11 amino acids. Here the CDR3 reads CSARALGEQYF. For the CDR3, the DNA is TGCAGTGCTAGAGCCTTAGGCGAGCAGTACTTC.

V is TRBV4-2 and J is TRBJ2-7; 9 positions match TRBD2. From germline, CDR1 is LGHNA and CDR2 YNFKEQ. This CDR3 region has 16 residues. The V gene end was trimmed by 0 bases and the J gene end by 5 bases; junction bases not matched to a gene: 8. The CDR3 DNA reads TGTGCCAGCAGCCAAGAAGGTAGCGGGAGTAGCAACGAGCAGTACTTC. This encodes CASSQEGSGSSNEQYF.

The chain employs TRBV7-2 and TRBJ2-5; D possibly corresponds to TRBD2 (6 bases). The length of the CDR3 is 15 residues. Between the trimmed V and J ends, which lost 0 bases and 2 bases, there was a span of 10 bases. Germline-derived CDR1 and CDR2 are SGHTA and FQGNSA. CDR3 residues: CASSLAGLPQETQYF. The CDR3 region has the DNA TGTGCCAGCAGCTTAGCGGGACTGCCACAAGAGACCCAGTACTTC.

This chain joins TRBV6-5 and TRBJ1-1, with 7 bases fitting TRBD1. CDR3 size: 13 residues. Unmatched junction bases numbered 9, after V lost 6 bases and J lost 8 bases. Germline-derived CDR1 and CDR2 are MNHEY and SVGAGI. The CDR3 loop is CASRGQGVREAFF. DNA of the CDR3: TGTGCCAGCAGAGGGCAGGGGGTAAGAGAAGCTTTCTTT.